This entry is about one T cell receptor beta chain. Every patient experienced relapse after autologous stem cell transplantation, and brentuximab vedotin exposure varied. After PBMCs were thawed, their CD8+ T cells were isolated by magnetic negative selection. Germline V lookup: CDR1 SNHLY, CDR2 FYNNEI. The CDR3 spans 15 residues. V trimming: 5 bases; J trimming: 4 bases; junction bases outside the gene matches: 8. The record originates from a study of PD-1 blockade in classical Hodgkin lymphoma. Produced via immunoSEQ multiplex PCR; TCRdb's table is partial and in-frame only. The sample holds fewer than 30,000 clones; approximately 86% are singletons and the top ten take roughly 6.3%.

The genes are TRBV2 and TRBJ1-5, with TRBD1 identical over 7 bases. This receptor was identified in a human donor with classical Hodgkin lymphoma. Material: CD8+ T cells from blood, obtained at baseline. In DNA, the CDR3 is TGTGCCAGCAGTCTCTCGACAGGGATAAATCAGCCCCAGCATTTT. Amino acids: CASSLSTGINQPQHF.